The sequence of this TCR beta chain was determined in a study of cytomegalovirus exposure and HLA in healthy donors. General observations from the study: Analyses of presence/absence relied on an assumption of roughly uniform sequencing depth across donors. Because they were indistinguishable, some V segments, including TRBV6-2 and TRBV6-3, were excluded. Accurate prediction of HLA-A and HLA-B alleles (for most subjects) was reportedly achieved from TCR beta sequences.

As concerns this clone: The antigen remains unidentified.

The germline CDR1 and CDR2 sequences are SGHRS and YFSETQ. V lost 4 bases, J lost 0 bases, and 7 bases stayed unmatched. CDR3 length: 17 residues. Despite likely unrecorded immune exposures, the donors were nominally healthy at the time of sampling. PCR employed 60 Vbeta and 13 Jbeta primers. The table came from immunoSEQ multiplex PCR; TCRdb's copy has only in-frame clones and leaves some out. The sample lists 120,000 or so clones, about 81% occurring once. The receptor's source is a man aged 35 to 55 in good health and CMV-seronegative. This sequence joins TRBV5-1 and TRBJ2-7, with 13 positions matching TRBD2. Input material: PBMCs. The CDR3 DNA sequence: TGCGCCAGCAGCACCGGACTAGCGGGAGACTACTCCTACGAGCAGTACTTC. Its protein is CASSTGLAGDYSYEQYF. The full variable domain, with the rest looked up from reference TRBV5-1 and TRBJ2-7, is KAGVTQTPRYLIKTRGQQVTLSCSPISGHRSVSWYQQTPGQGLQFLFEYFSETQRNKGNFPGRFSGRQFSNSRSEMNVSTLELGDSALYLCASSTGLAGDYSYEQYFGPGTRLTVT.